Shown below are 15 T cell receptor beta chains from a single sample sequenced in a study of T cell responses to AZD1222 COVID-19 vaccine. TCRdb's table, derived via immunoSEQ multiplex PCR, lists solely in-frame clones and lacks some. The sample yields around 140,000 clones, around 86% seen once. The source was peripheral blood, collected on day 0 of AZD1222 vaccination. The receptors derive from an adult in good health.

The rearrangement uses TRBV28 and TRBJ2-7; a possible D gene is TRBD1 (6 bases). Per germline, CDR1 MDHEN and CDR2 SYDVKM. V lost 8 bases and J 6 bases, leaving 20 bases between the germline ends. The CDR3 is made up of 14 amino acids. Written as DNA, the CDR3 is TGTGCCAGCCCTGAGGAGAAGGGGGTTGGCGAGCAGTACTTC. This codes for CASPEEKGVGEQYF.

The gene calls are TRBV10-2 and TRBJ1-5; perhaps TRBD1 as D (5 bases). From germline, CDR1 is WSHSY and CDR2 SAAADI. The ends were cut back, 3 bases at V and 5 bases at J, with 14 bases in the middle. The CDR3 runs 15 residues. This chain's CDR3 is CASSDGREGYQPQHF. CDR3 nucleotides: TGCGCCAGCAGTGATGGCAGGGAGGGGTATCAGCCCCAGCATTTT.

CDR3 sequence (DNA): TGTGCCAGCAGCGAGGGGTTAAACTATGGCTACACCTTC. Amino acids: CASSEGLNYGYTF. The J gene is TRBJ1-2, the V gene TRBV7-2; D perhaps matches TRBD1 (5 bases). Germline V gives CDR1 SGHTA, CDR2 FQGNSA. The V gene lost 5 bases and the J gene lost 2 bases, with 9 bases spanning the gap. The CDR3 sequence is 13 residues long.

This clone has a handful of counts. The CDR3 loop reads CASSLQGHLSYEQYF. CDR3 DNA sequence: TGTGCCAGCAGCTTACAGGGACATCTCTCCTACGAGCAGTACTTC. This rearrangement joins TRBV7-2 to TRBJ2-7, with D maybe TRBD1 (6 bases). Germline assignment: CDR1 SGHTA and CDR2 FQGNSA. The CDR3 covers 15 residues. V was pared by 2 bases and J by 0 bases, with 11 bases between.

The rearrangement links TRBV28 to TRBJ1-1; 7 bases line up with TRBD1. Germline V gene lookup returns CDR1 MDHEN and CDR2 SYDVKM. With 5 bases clipped from V and 0 bases from J, the junction kept 12 bases outside the gene matches. This CDR3 region has 17 residues. CDR3 DNA: TGTGCCAGCAGTGTGGAGGTGGGACAGAAGTTGAACACTGAAGCTTTCTTT. Its translation: CASSVEVGQKLNTEAFF.

This clone has a single count. Additional DNA sequences in this sample encode the identical CDR3. The V gene is TRBV27, the J gene TRBJ2-5, with TRBD2 identical over 7 bases. Germline trimming cut 2 bases from V and 5 bases from J; bases unmatched to any gene: 5. The length of the CDR3 is 14 residues. Germline-derived CDR1 and CDR2 are MNHEY and SMNVEV (reference sequence). CDR3 sequence (DNA): TGTGCCAGCAGTTTAAGACTAGCCGGGGAGACCCAGTACTTC. This codes for CASSLRLAGETQYF.

V gene TRBV5-6 combines with J gene TRBJ2-7, with 7 bases fitting TRBD1. V was clipped by 3 bases and J by 5 bases; unmatched bases: 14. Germline CDR1 SGHDT, CDR2 YYEEEE. This CDR3 has 16 amino acids. CDR3: CASSSNRDSWRDEQYF. The CDR3 DNA reads TGTGCCAGCAGCTCCAACCGGGACAGCTGGCGCGACGAGCAGTACTTC.

This sequence joins TRBV3-1 (or the pseudogene TRBV3-2) and TRBJ1-3; D not resolved. Trimming pared 4 bases from V and 8 bases from J, leaving 12 bases between. In germline, CDR1 is LGHDT, CDR2 YNNKEL (reference sequence). The CDR3 is 13 amino acids. The CDR3 is CASSRRAWDTIYF. The CDR3 region has the DNA TGTGCCAGCAGCCGTAGAGCGTGGGACACCATATATTTT.

V and J are TRBV28 and TRBJ2-7; the match to TRBD1 covers 12 bases. Germline trimming cut 3 bases from V and 3 bases from J; bases unmatched to any gene: 15. Germline values: CDR1 MDHEN, CDR2 SYDVKM. The CDR3 is made up of 19 amino acids. The CDR3 spells CASSFGFLAGQGAHYEQYF. CDR3 sequence (DNA): TGTGCCAGCAGTTTTGGCTTCCTCGCGGGACAGGGGGCGCACTACGAGCAGTACTTC.

The rearrangement links TRBV15 to TRBJ1-6; D possibly corresponds to TRBD1 (5 bases). This CDR3 is built from 14 residues. Deletions cut 1 base from V and 9 bases from J, with 10 bases between. The germline V gene encodes CDR1 LNHNV and CDR2 YYDKDF (reference sequence). The CDR3 DNA reads TGTGCCACCAGCAGAGGCGGGACCAGTTCACCCCTCCACTTT. Translating it yields CATSRGGTSSPLHF.

The chain uses TRBV19 and TRBJ2-4; no firm D call. Germline V gene sequence: CDR1 LNHDA, CDR2 SQIVND (reference sequence). Deletions cut 6 bases from V and 7 bases from J, with 19 bases between. There are 15 residues in the CDR3. CDR3 nucleotide sequence: TGTGCCAGTAGCCCTCCGGGCTCCCGGACGAACATTCAGTACTTC. It yields the protein CASSPPGSRTNIQYF.

This CDR3 reads CASSFSGNTEAFF. DNA for the CDR3: TGTGCCAGCAGTTTTTCAGGAAACACTGAAGCTTTCTTT. The rearrangement links TRBV6-5 to TRBJ1-1; D uncertain. V lost 4 bases, J lost 2 bases, and 8 bases lay in between. The germline V gene encodes CDR1 MNHEY and CDR2 SVGAGI. There are 13 residues in the CDR3.

The CDR3, as DNA: TGTGCCAGCGGCCAAGACTCTGGAAACACCATATATTTT. It is translated as CASGQDSGNTIYF. The rearrangement joins TRBV9 to TRBJ1-3; D is ambiguous. Germline CDR1 and CDR2: SGDLS and YYNGEE. The germline V and J ends were trimmed by 7 bases and 0 bases, with 8 bases remaining between them. The CDR3 is 13 amino acids. The complete variable domain, with remaining parts taken from reference TRBV9 and TRBJ1-3, reads DSGVTQTPKHLITATGQRVTLRCSPRSGDLSVYWYQQSLDQGLQFLIQYYNGEERAKGNILERFSAQQFPDLHSELNLSSLELGDSALYFCASGQDSGNTIYFGEGSWLTVV.

CDR3 protein: CASSVPETQYF. In DNA form, the CDR3 reads TGTGCCAGCAGCGTACCAGAGACCCAGTACTTC. The chain is built from TRBV9 and TRBJ2-5; no clear D gene. There are 11 residues in the CDR3. Per the germline V gene, CDR1 is SGDLS and CDR2 is YYNGEE. Trimming removed 1 base at V and 4 bases at J, with 2 bases between.

The chain employs TRBV11-2 and TRBJ2-1, with D hard to call. Germline CDR1 reads SGHAT; CDR2 reads FQNNGV. Trimming shortened V by 8 bases and J by 2 bases, and 16 bases separated the two germline ends. The CDR3 is 15 amino acids. CDR3 DNA: TGTGCCAGCGGGTTGACTGGGCGAACCTACAATGAGCAGTTCTTC. Translated, it gives CASGLTGRTYNEQFF.